This passage covers 31 T cell receptor beta chains from one sample sequenced in a study of cytomegalovirus exposure and HLA in healthy donors (dated by TCRdb to between 2016 and 2019). The method was the immunoSEQ multiplex PCR assay. For the multiplex PCR, a mixture combining 60 forward primers for TCR Vbeta segments and 13 reverse primers for TCR Jbeta segments was used. Entries here come from immuneACCESS through TCRdb and include only in-frame sequences with V and J called. Some clones fail to appear in such tables; in the studies checked, an unresolved V gene covers under half of the shortfall, and the cause of the remainder is unknown. Within this sample are 150,000 to 200,000 clones, with about four fifths of them counted one time only. Clones ranked in the top ten supply approximately 6% of the sample. Sequencing used PBMCs. These receptors all stem from a woman in her 30s in good health and CMV-seropositive.

This chain connects TRBV6-6 to TRBJ1-5, with D unresolved. Between the trimmed V and J ends, which lost 6 bases and 5 bases, there was a span of 20 bases. The CDR3 has 16 residues. CDR1 is MNHNY and CDR2 is SVGAGI in the germline V gene (reference sequence). In DNA form, the CDR3 reads TGTGCCAGCAGCCCCTGGGCGGGCTCCACCGATCAGCCCCAGCATTTT. As protein: CASSPWAGSTDQPQHF.

The J gene is TRBJ1-2, the V gene TRBV19; D is unclear. V lost 6 bases, J lost 0 bases, and 17 bases lay in between. In germline, CDR1 is LNHDA, CDR2 SQIVND (reference sequence). The CDR3 covers 16 residues. CDR3 nucleotides: TGTGCCAGTAGCTCTCCCTCTTTCGCTACTAACTATGGCTACACCTTC. Translation gives CASSSPSFATNYGYTF.

The J gene is TRBJ1-6, the V gene TRBV6-1; 8 positions agree with TRBD1. With 10 bases clipped from V and 5 bases from J, the junction kept 4 bases outside the gene matches. Germline CDR1 reads MNHNS; CDR2 reads SASEGT. This CDR3 spans 13 amino acids. CDR3 coding DNA: TGTGCCATCGCGGGACAGGATAATTCACCCCTCCACTTT. This codes for CAIAGQDNSPLHF.

As to this clone: At one boundary the junction diverges from the germline segment, which might be a read error. V gene TRBV7-9 combines with J gene TRBJ2-1; D is ambiguous. Germline assignment: CDR1 SEHNR and CDR2 FQNEAQ (reference sequence). The length of the CDR3 is 15 residues. The CDR3 sequence: CSSSLVPPFPNEQFF. CDR3 DNA: TGTTCCAGCAGCTTAGTCCCCCCGTTCCCCAATGAGCAGTTCTTC.

The chain joins TRBV15 to TRBJ2-7; D is unclear. V gave up 0 bases and J gave up 0 bases, with 6 bases separating them. The germline gives CDR1 LNHNV, CDR2 YYDKDF (reference sequence). This CDR3 region has 14 residues. CDR3 coding DNA: TGTGCCACCAGCAGAGATCCCAGCTCCTACGAGCAGTACTTC. Amino acids: CATSRDPSSYEQYF.

The V call is TRBV28, the J call TRBJ1-2; D gene unclear. CDR3 length: 12 residues. V lost 3 bases, J lost 7 bases, and 9 bases lay in between. Germline assignment: CDR1 MDHEN and CDR2 SYDVKM. CDR3 amino acids: CASSFPPGGYTF. The CDR3 DNA follows: TGTGCCAGCAGTTTCCCCCCGGGTGGCTACACCTTC.

J is TRBJ1-1 and V is TRBV4-1; the D gene is possibly TRBD1 (5 bases). V lost 4 bases, J lost 5 bases, and 23 bases lay in between. Looked up from germline, CDR1 is MGHRA and CDR2 is YSYEKL. CDR3 size: 17 residues. The CDR3 region has the DNA TGCGCCAGCAGCCCGGATCCGGGGGACCTCCTCCGGACTGAAGCTTTCTTT. It translates to CASSPDPGDLLRTEAFF.

The chain uses TRBV9 and TRBJ2-3; 9 positions match TRBD2. Germline CDR1 reads SGDLS; CDR2 reads YYNGEE. Germline trimming cut 1 base from V and 4 bases from J; bases unmatched to any gene: 10. The CDR3 runs to 17 residues. In DNA form, the CDR3 reads TGTGCCAGCAGCGTACAACCGAGGGCGGGAGGGGCAGATACGCAGTATTTT. This gives the protein CASSVQPRAGGADTQYF.

The chain recombines TRBV11-2 with TRBJ2-1, with D maybe TRBD1 (6 bases). The CDR3 covers 13 residues. Deletions cut 8 bases from V and 10 bases from J, with 18 bases between. Germline V gene lookup returns CDR1 SGHAT and CDR2 FQNNGV. Written as DNA, the CDR3 is TGTGCCAGCCTAATTACCACAGGGAAAGAGCAGTTCTTC. Translating it yields CASLITTGKEQFF.

A single count supports this clone. The chain uses TRBV15 and TRBJ2-7; possible D gene TRBD2, 5 bases. This CDR3 spans 13 amino acids. The V end was cut by 6 bases, the J end by 5 bases, with 14 bases between. Germline CDR1 is LNHNV and CDR2 is YYDKDF (reference sequence). CDR3 residues: CATSPHTGNEQYF. The DNA for the CDR3 is TGTGCCACCAGTCCCCACACCGGGAACGAGCAGTACTTC.

J is TRBJ1-2 and V is TRBV6-1; no firm D call. The germline gives CDR1 MNHNS, CDR2 SASEGT. With 4 bases removed from V and 4 bases from J, the gap between germline ends came to 10 bases. This CDR3 contains 13 residues. In nucleotides, the CDR3 is TGTGCCAGCAGTGGTGCTGGGCTCTATGGCTACACCTTC. It is translated as CASSGAGLYGYTF.

V and J are TRBV5-1 and TRBJ2-2; D possibly corresponds to TRBD2 (6 bases). The CDR3 sequence is 16 residues long. The V gene's germline CDR1 is SGHRS and CDR2 YFSETQ. Deletions cut 2 bases from V and 5 bases from J, with 16 bases between. In nucleotides, the CDR3 is TGCGCCAGCAGCTTTGTAAGGGGAGGAAGGACCGGGGAGCTGTTTTTT. Its translation: CASSFVRGGRTGELFF.

The J gene is TRBJ2-1, the V gene TRBV4-2, with D uncertain. The CDR3 covers 13 residues. Trimming left V 0 bases short and J 7 bases short, with 7 bases between. Germline CDR1 reads LGHNA; CDR2 reads YNFKEQ. In DNA, the CDR3 is TGTGCCAGCAGCCAAGATGGGCGTAATGAGCAGTTCTTC. This translates into CASSQDGRNEQFF.

The chain couples TRBV28 to TRBJ2-3; D might be TRBD1 (5 bases). Germline lookup yields CDR1 MDHEN and CDR2 SYDVKM. Trimming removed 2 bases from V and 6 bases from J, with 12 bases in between. This CDR3 has 14 amino acids. For the CDR3, the DNA is TGTGCCAGCAGTTTAAGTTCGCAGGGCGATACGCAGTATTTT. Its protein is CASSLSSQGDTQYF.

This clone occurred a few times. This rearrangement joins TRBV7-3 to TRBJ1-1, with a weak D call TRBD1 (6 bases). Germline loops: CDR1 SGHTA, CDR2 FQGTGA. The V gene lost 8 bases and the J gene lost 0 bases, with 10 bases spanning the gap. The CDR3 is 13 amino acids. The CDR3 bases are TGTGCCAGCCGAGCAGGGGTGAACACTGAAGCTTTCTTT. This translates into CASRAGVNTEAFF.

This clone was seen more than once but under ten times. The chain links TRBV18 to TRBJ1-5; 8 bases map to TRBD1. This CDR3 has 15 residues. Germline CDR1 and CDR2: KGHSH and LQKENI. J gave up 3 bases and V 3 bases, and 4 bases lay outside the gene matches. The CDR3 sequence: CASSPGQGNNQPQHF. The CDR3 DNA sequence: TGTGCCAGCTCACCTGGACAGGGCAACAATCAGCCCCAGCATTTT.

This clone was seen once. The chain recombines TRBV7-9 with TRBJ2-2; 10 positions match TRBD2. V dropped 3 bases and J dropped 7; count of bases not matched to a gene: 8. CDR3 length equals 16 residues. CDR1 is SEHNR, CDR2 FQNEAQ, per germline (reference sequence). CDR3 nucleotide sequence: TGTGCCAGCAGCTTTTTAGCGGGAGGAGCCGACGGGGAGCTGTTTTTT. It translates to CASSFLAGGADGELFF.

V and J are TRBV5-5 and TRBJ1-5, with unresolved D. CDR3 length equals 13 residues. Germline V lookup: CDR1 SGHKS, CDR2 YYEKEE (reference sequence). Trimming left V 0 bases short and J 7 bases short, with 8 bases between. The CDR3 DNA sequence: TGTGCCAGCAGCTTGGGGAGGGTCCAGCCCCAGCATTTT. Protein: CASSLGRVQPQHF.

CDR3 in amino acids: CAGRGQADSPLHF. In DNA form, the CDR3 reads TGTGCCGGGAGGGGACAGGCGGATTCACCCCTCCACTTT. The chain carries TRBV7-9 and TRBJ1-6, with 8 bases matching TRBD1. V gave up 11 bases and J gave up 8 bases; unmatched junction bases: 8. Germline V CDR1 and CDR2: SEHNR, FQNEAQ (reference sequence). CDR3 length: 13 residues.

The chain employs TRBV28 and TRBJ1-4, with a tentative D call TRBD1 (6 bases). Germline loops: CDR1 MDHEN, CDR2 SYDVKM. Trimming cost V 11 bases and J 4 bases, with 17 bases left between them. The CDR3 runs to 14 residues. The CDR3 loop reads CACFDGGFNEKLFF. CDR3 bases: TGTGCCTGCTTCGATGGGGGCTTTAATGAAAAACTGTTTTTT. The entire variable domain, with the rest obtained from reference TRBV28 and TRBJ1-4, is as follows: DVKVTQSSRYLVKRTGEKVFLECVQDMDHENMFWYRQDPGLGLRLIYFSYDVKMKEKGDIPEGYSVSREKKERFSLILESASTNQTSMYLCACFDGGFNEKLFFGSGTQLSVL.

The chain recombines TRBV28 with TRBJ2-7; D call uncertain. The CDR3 has 14 amino acids. CDR1 and CDR2 (germline): MDHEN, SYDVKM. With 1 base removed from V and 2 bases from J, the gap between germline ends came to 9 bases. CDR3 region: CASSLYGGAYEQYF. In DNA form, the CDR3 reads TGTGCCAGCAGTTTATACGGTGGAGCCTACGAGCAGTACTTC.

J is TRBJ2-5 and V is TRBV7-9, with 7 nucleotides matching TRBD2. The CDR3 loop spans 16 amino acids. The germline CDR1 and CDR2 sequences are SEHNR and FQNEAQ (reference sequence). The V and J ends lost 5 bases and 1 base, in that order; junction bases with no gene match: 10. The CDR3 bases are TGTGCCAGCAGCCCCGCGGGTCTAGCGGTCCAAGAGACCCAGTACTTC. Amino acids: CASSPAGLAVQETQYF.

The chain employs TRBV1 and TRBJ2-6; the D segment call TRBD2 is taken from the table without a DNA check. TRBV1 is given as a pseudogene. The CDR3 is 17 residues long. CDR3 residues: CTSSRGTRETGANVLTF. The CDR3 DNA follows: TGCACCAGCAGCCGCGGGACTAGGGAGACGGGGGCCAACGTCCTGACTTTC.

The V and J genes are TRBV10-3 and TRBJ2-7, with 7 bases identical to TRBD1. Germline CDR1 and CDR2: ENHRY and SYGVKD. CDR3 length: 12 residues. Losses at the gene ends were 11 bases for V and 3 bases for J; bases not matched to a gene: 7. The CDR3 spells CAASGQLYEQYF. The DNA of the CDR3 is TGTGCCGCTTCGGGACAGCTCTACGAGCAGTACTTC.

This chain joins TRBV12-5 and TRBJ1-4; D unclear. Trimming stripped 0 bases from V and 16 bases from J, with 12 bases between. The CDR3 loop spans 12 amino acids. Per the germline V gene, CDR1 is LGHNT and CDR2 is FRNRAP. CDR3 sequence (DNA): TGTGCTAGTGGTTTGGTACGAGGAGGCCAGTTTTTT. Translated: CASGLVRGGQFF.

The chain employs TRBV15 and TRBJ2-4, with a weak D call TRBD1 (6 bases). The CDR3 totals 14 residues. CDR1 LNHNV and CDR2 YYDKDF come from the germline V gene (reference sequence). Trimming shortened V by 2 bases and J by 9 bases, and 14 bases separated the two germline ends. The CDR3 reads CATSRNRVRSIQYF. The CDR3 DNA is TGTGCCACCAGCAGAAACAGGGTACGGTCCATTCAGTACTTC.

This clone was observed a few times. The rearrangement uses TRBV18 and TRBJ1-2, with D unresolved. The CDR3 contains 15 residues. Germline lookup yields CDR1 KGHSH and CDR2 LQKENI. V dropped 0 bases and J dropped 5 bases, with 13 bases sitting between them. CDR3 DNA: TGTGCCAGCTCACCACCTACCGGACCGGGATATGGCTACACCTTC. Its protein is CASSPPTGPGYGYTF.

The rearrangement links TRBV10-2 to TRBJ2-1, with 16 nucleotides matching TRBD2. With V trimmed by 9 bases and J by 4 bases, 3 bases remained unmatched. CDR3 length: 15 residues. CDR1 is WSHSY and CDR2 is SAAADI in the germline V gene. The CDR3 DNA reads as TGCGCCAGTGGGACTAGCGGGGGGGTATACAATGAGCAGTTCTTC. It yields the protein CASGTSGGVYNEQFF.

The J gene is TRBJ2-7, the V gene TRBV6-1; D might be TRBD2 (5 bases). Germline CDR1 is MNHNS and CDR2 is SASEGT. This CDR3 has 13 amino acids. Trimming removed 3 bases at V and 7 bases at J, with 13 bases between. CDR3 amino acids: CASSEERLEEQYF. In DNA form, the CDR3 reads TGTGCCAGCAGTGAGGAGCGGTTGGAAGAGCAGTACTTC.

Only one count was recorded for this clone. The genes are TRBV19 and TRBJ1-5; no clear D. This CDR3 is 16 amino acids long. Germline V gene sequence: CDR1 LNHDA, CDR2 SQIVND (reference sequence). The V and J ends lost 1 base and 0 bases respectively, with 10 bases between them. The CDR3 is CASSIGGESSNQPQHF. DNA of the CDR3: TGTGCCAGTAGTATAGGAGGAGAATCTAGCAATCAGCCCCAGCATTTT.

The J gene is TRBJ1-2, the V gene TRBV20-1; no clear D. The ends were cut back, 2 bases at V and 8 bases at J, with 9 bases in the middle. Per the germline V gene, CDR1 is DFQATT and CDR2 is SNEGSKA (reference sequence). This CDR3 spans 11 amino acids. CDR3 sequence: CSARHQRGYTF. The CDR3, as DNA: TGCAGTGCTAGACACCAGAGGGGCTACACCTTC.